The TCR beta chain under discussion was sequenced for a study of cytotoxic CD8 clonotypes in ibrutinib-treated CLL. Across the study: Mean per-sample yields comprised around 230,000 productive templates and 85,000 to 100,000 productive rearrangements.

Whole-study results and caveats: The times at which samples were taken varied between sustained-remission and progressing patients. T-cell clonality at baseline went above that of age-matched healthy donors and rose and fell with circulating CD8+ T-cell counts.

Remarks on this clone: Its cognate antigen is unknown.

Assay: immunoSEQ multiplex PCR; the TCRdb copy retains only in-frame clones and omits some. The table shows 60,000 to 65,000 clones, with approximately 57% occurring only once. CDR1 and CDR2 (germline): SGHVS, FNYEAQ. The J segment lost 3 bases and the V segment lost 6 bases, leaving 4 bases of the junction unmatched. The CDR3 is 14 amino acids. The source material was PBMCs, sampled after 12 months of ibrutinib treatment. The rearrangement uses TRBV7-6 and TRBJ2-2; 7 bases map to TRBD2. This receptor was taken from a human donor with chronic lymphocytic leukemia. The CDR3 sequence is CASSSGGYTGELFF. Written as DNA, the CDR3 is TGTGCCAGCAGTTCGGGGGGTTACACCGGGGAGCTGTTTTTT.